What follows are 23 T cell receptor beta chains derived from one specimen sequenced in a study of CD8+CD57+ T cells in acquired aplastic anemia (dated by TCRdb to between 2018 and 2020). Sequencing instrument: Illumina HiSeq 2000. TCR beta VDJ combination and CDR3 sequence profiling used genomic DNA as the template. TCRdb itself trimmed the public reads at Q25 with fastp, ran MiXCR and retained productive beta chains. Under each unique CDR3 protein, matching rows form one entry showing the most common genes and DNA. For this sample there are about 150,000 distinct CDR3 sequences; about 48% appear just once. The top ten hold around a third of the sample. Patients chosen for sequencing had shown expansion of CD8+CD57+ cells by flow cytometry. The sequenced sample was sorted CD4+, CD8+, or CD8+CD57+ T cells (not recorded which) from PBMCs. These receptors all come from a human donor with aplastic anemia.

A few counts support this clonotype. The chain combines TRBV6-1 with TRBJ1-2, with D uncertain. V lost 2 bases to trimming and J lost 0 bases, with 7 bases between them. Germline CDR1 MNHNS, CDR2 SASEGT. This CDR3 is built from 14 residues. CDR3 protein: CASSEPDANYGYTF. The CDR3, as DNA: TGTGCCAGCAGTGAACCAGATGCTAACTATGGCTACACCTTC.

This clonotype was counted only a few times. The chain has TRBV24-1 and TRBJ2-5, with D unclear. CDR1 and CDR2 (germline): KGHDR, SFDVKD. The CDR3 covers 13 residues. The V end lost 3 bases, the J end lost 2 bases, and 6 bases lay between the germline ends. CDR3 sequence (DNA): TGTGCCACCAGTGATCAGGTTCAAGAGACCCAGTACTTC. Translating it yields CATSDQVQETQYF.

V is TRBV5-6 and J is TRBJ2-3; possibly TRBD2 for D (6 bases). The germline V gene has CDR1 SGHDT and CDR2 YYEEEE. The V and J ends lost 1 base and 5 bases respectively, with 20 bases between them. The CDR3 has 17 amino acids. In DNA form, the CDR3 reads TGTGCCAGCAGCTTGTTTCTGGCGGGGAAGAGGATAGATACGCAGTATTTT. As protein: CASSLFLAGKRIDTQYF.

Here the CDR3 DNA reads TGTGCCAGCAGCGTAGCGAGTCATTCAGATACGCAGTATTTT. Protein: CASSVASHSDTQYF. The chain couples TRBV9 to TRBJ2-3; D is undetermined. CDR1 is SGDLS, CDR2 YYNGEE, per germline. The CDR3 extends over 14 amino acids. V gave up 0 bases and J gave up 4 bases, with 9 bases separating them.

A note on this clonotype: A much larger clonotype is one base distant, so this may be a read error. CDR3 nucleotides: TGCGCCGGCAGCGCGCCGCTACTGGCCGCCCATGGCTACACCTTC. Protein product: CAGSAPLLAAHGYTF. The chain recombines TRBV5-1 with TRBJ1-2, with unresolved D. The CDR3 loop spans 15 amino acids. The germline CDR1 and CDR2 sequences are SGHRS and YFSETQ.

The sample holds many counts of this clonotype. This chain joins TRBV6-5 and TRBJ1-1; D remains unclear. Germline-derived CDR1 and CDR2 are MNHEY and SVGAGI. The CDR3 covers 11 residues. The V end was cut by 6 bases, the J end by 3 bases, with 5 bases between. The CDR3 nucleotides read TGTGCCAGCAGAACCGACACTGAAGCTTTCTTT. Protein sequence: CASRTDTEAFF.

The V and J genes are TRBV20-1 and TRBJ1-1; the match to TRBD1 covers 8 bases. Germline assignment: CDR1 DFQATT and CDR2 SNEGSKA (reference sequence). With V trimmed by 3 bases and J by 4 bases, 7 bases remained unmatched. The length of the CDR3 is 14 residues. The CDR3 loop reads CSASLGTGGTEAFF. In DNA, the CDR3 is TGCAGTGCTAGTCTGGGGACAGGTGGCACTGAAGCTTTCTTT.

This clonotype was seen ten or more times. V gene TRBV11-2 combines with J gene TRBJ2-1; 7 bases match TRBD2. The V segment lost 1 base and the J segment 5 bases; nucleotides outside the gene matches: 17. The CDR3 is 19 amino acids. Per the germline V gene, CDR1 is SGHAT and CDR2 is FQNNGV. For the CDR3, the DNA is TGTGCCAGCAGCTTAGGAATTGGGGCGGGAGATGGTATAAACAATGAGCAGTTCTTC. Encoded protein: CASSLGIGAGDGINNEQFF.

J is TRBJ1-2 and V is TRBV20-1; TRBD1 agrees at 11 bases. The germline gives CDR1 DFQATT, CDR2 SNEGSKA (reference sequence). The CDR3 length is 14 residues. The junction had 3 bases not matched to a gene; V was cut back by 2 bases and J by 4 bases. The CDR3 DNA sequence: TGCAGTGCTAGACCCGGGACAGGGGGCTATGGCTACACCTTC. This translates into CSARPGTGGYGYTF.

The V and J genes are TRBV5-1 and TRBJ2-2; D is possibly TRBD1 or TRBD2 (5 bases each). V was shortened by 4 bases and J by 1 base, with 14 bases between the two germline ends. Germline CDR1 is SGHRS and CDR2 is YFSETQ. This CDR3 is built from 16 residues. CDR3 bases: TGCGCCAGCAGCCCCGGGACCAGGGAGAACACCGGGGAGCTGTTTTTT. Encoded protein: CASSPGTRENTGELFF.

This clonotype was picked up many times. The rearrangement links TRBV9 to TRBJ2-2; D gene unclear. V lost 1 base to trimming and J lost 2 bases, with 0 bases between them. The V gene's germline CDR1 is SGDLS and CDR2 YYNGEE. CDR3 length equals 12 residues. DNA of the CDR3: TGTGCCAGCAGCGTAAACACCGGGGAGCTGTTTTTT. Its protein is CASSVNTGELFF.

The chain recombines TRBV24-1 with TRBJ1-2; no reliable D call. Germline loops: CDR1 KGHDR, CDR2 SFDVKD. The CDR3 has 14 residues. V lost 1 base, J lost 2 bases, and 7 bases lay in between. The CDR3: CATSDFNQNYGYTF. The CDR3 DNA reads as TGTGCCACCAGTGATTTTAACCAGAACTATGGCTACACCTTC.

The table lists this clonotype with many counts. The gene calls are TRBV2 and TRBJ2-3, with 11 bases matching TRBD1. CDR1 SNHLY and CDR2 FYNNEI come from the germline V gene. The CDR3 contains 18 residues. Germline trimming cut 9 bases from V and 4 bases from J; bases unmatched to any gene: 18. Here the CDR3 reads CARTGTGGDGIPPDTQYF. DNA of the CDR3: TGTGCCAGGACCGGGACAGGGGGGGACGGGATCCCCCCAGATACGCAGTATTTT.

This clonotype was recorded at least ten times. The V gene is TRBV11-3, the J gene TRBJ2-1; the match to TRBD1 covers 10 bases. The CDR3 contains 13 residues. With V trimmed by 3 bases and J by 14 bases, 7 bases remained unmatched. CDR1 and CDR2 (germline): SGHNT, YENEEA. CDR3 loop: CASSLPGTGDEFF. For the CDR3, the DNA is TGTGCCAGCAGCTTGCCTGGGACAGGGGATGAGTTCTTC.

In this sample, this clonotype turned up many times. The rearrangement joins TRBV19 to TRBJ2-2; D uncertain. The V and J ends lost 5 bases and 0 bases respectively, with 7 bases between them. The CDR3 totals 14 residues. CDR1 LNHDA and CDR2 SQIVND come from the germline V gene (reference sequence). DNA for the CDR3: TGTGCCAGTAGTTCGACGGCGAACACCGGGGAGCTGTTTTTT. Protein product: CASSSTANTGELFF.

This clonotype was detected a few times. The chain has TRBV11-3 and TRBJ1-4; 7 positions match TRBD1. The CDR3 consists of 16 residues. Germline CDR1 reads SGHNT; CDR2 reads YENEEA. The V segment lost 5 bases and the J segment 8 bases; nucleotides outside the gene matches: 14. CDR3 loop: CASSALPGTDDEKLFF. The CDR3 coding sequence is TGTGCCAGCAGCGCCCTTCCGGGGACAGATGACGAAAAACTGTTTTTT.

Of note for this clonotype: A much larger clone sits a single nucleotide away, making a read error possible. The V call is TRBV6-1, the J call TRBJ2-1; perhaps TRBD1 as D (5 bases). Germline CDR1 reads MNHNS; CDR2 reads SASEGT. V was pared by 8 bases and J by 7 bases, with 15 bases between. The CDR3 sequence is 13 residues long. The CDR3 loop reads CASGQGAWNEQFF. In DNA form, the CDR3 reads TGTGCCAGCGGGCAGGGTGCATGGAATGAGCAGTTCTTC.

This chain connects TRBV30 to TRBJ1-1; D possibly corresponds to TRBD1 (6 bases). V was shortened by 2 bases and J by 4 bases, with 14 bases between the two germline ends. Germline V lookup: CDR1 GTSNPN, CDR2 SVGIG (reference sequence). This CDR3 has 14 residues. The CDR3 DNA is TGTGCCTGGAGTTACAGGGATCGCGGCACTGAAGCTTTCTTT. Its translation is CAWSYRDRGTEAFF.

This sequence joins TRBV29-1 and TRBJ2-7; TRBD2 is a possible D gene (5 bases). This CDR3 has 12 residues. Looked up from germline, CDR1 is SQVTM and CDR2 is ANQGSEA. Trimming removed 4 bases at V and 3 bases at J, with 10 bases between. The CDR3 region is CSVVKGDYEQYF. DNA of the CDR3: TGCAGCGTTGTGAAGGGAGACTACGAGCAGTACTTC.

The chain links TRBV2 to TRBJ1-1, with 7 bases matching TRBD1. The CDR3 is 15 amino acids. The trim removed 4 bases at V and 4 bases at J, leaving 9 bases unmatched. Looked up from germline, CDR1 is SNHLY and CDR2 is FYNNEI. Written as DNA, the CDR3 is TGTGCCAGCAGTGCCAGGCCGCGGGACAGCACTGAAGCTTTCTTT. It yields the protein CASSARPRDSTEAFF.

The gene calls are TRBV20-1 and TRBJ2-7; D could derive from TRBD1 or TRBD2 (5 bases each). Germline values: CDR1 DFQATT, CDR2 SNEGSKA (reference sequence). This CDR3 is 11 amino acids long. V lost 5 bases and J lost 7, with 12 bases in between. The CDR3 DNA follows: TGCAGTGCTCGGGACCTGTGGGAGCAGTACTTC. It specifies CSARDLWEQYF.

This clonotype showed up just a few times. This chain joins TRBV29-1 and TRBJ1-1; no definite D call. The length of the CDR3 is 13 residues. Trimming took 7 bases from V and 0 from J, leaving 12 bases between them. Looked up from germline, CDR1 is SQVTM and CDR2 is ANQGSEA. In nucleotides, the CDR3 is TGCAGCGCCGACGGGTCCTTGAACACTGAAGCTTTCTTT. Protein: CSADGSLNTEAFF.

In this sample, this clonotype turned up many times. The chain uses TRBV29-1 and TRBJ1-1; no definite D call. The germline V gene encodes CDR1 SQVTM and CDR2 ANQGSEA. V lost 2 bases and J 6 bases, leaving 28 bases between the germline ends. This CDR3 contains 18 residues. As DNA, the CDR3 is TGCAGCGTTGAATTGGCTCGCCCTTCCGGGAGGAATTGGGCTGAAGCTTTCTTT. This encodes CSVELARPSGRNWAEAFF.